The 9 T cell receptor beta chains in this list originate from one sample, sequenced in a study of regulatory dendritic cells for organ transplantation. Sequencing used immunoSEQ multiplex PCR; TCRdb keeps in-frame clones, though not all of them. The sample lists about 30,000 clones, roughly 80% occurring once. Material: naive CD4+ T cells from blood. The subset: CD45RA+ naive T cells. These receptors all stem from a human donor in good health.

This rearrangement joins TRBV12-5 to TRBJ1-1; 9 bases fit TRBD1. CDR1 is LGHNT and CDR2 is FRNRAP in the germline V gene. The ends lost 5 bases at V and 11 bases at J; junction bases unmatched: 18. The CDR3 is made up of 16 amino acids. The CDR3 region has the DNA TGTGCTAGTGGTCTCAACACCGGGACAGGGCGGATAGGGGCTTTCTTT. Translated: CASGLNTGTGRIGAFF.

The chain combines TRBV19 with TRBJ1-1, with a possible D match to TRBD1 (5 bases). Trimming left V 5 bases short and J 3 bases short, with 22 bases between. This CDR3 has 17 residues. Germline loops: CDR1 LNHDA, CDR2 SQIVND (reference sequence). As DNA, the CDR3 is TGTGCCAGTAGTCCCCCCCCGGGCCATAAAGGGGACACTGAAGCTTTCTTT. The encoded protein is CASSPPPGHKGDTEAFF.

The CDR3 nucleotides are TGTGCCAGCAGCTCCGGGACAGTATTCCAAGAGACCCAGTACTTC. Its translation is CASSSGTVFQETQYF. The J gene is TRBJ2-5, the V gene TRBV7-9; 7 bases line up with TRBD1. CDR3 length equals 15 residues. The ends lost 4 bases at V and 1 base at J; junction bases unmatched: 6. The germline V gene has CDR1 SEHNR and CDR2 FQNEAQ (reference sequence).

This chain joins TRBV2 and TRBJ1-5; a weak D match, TRBD1 (6 bases). Germline CDR1 and CDR2: SNHLY and FYNNEI. Trimming stripped 4 bases from V and 4 bases from J, with 11 bases between. This CDR3 is 14 amino acids long. CDR3 DNA sequence: TGTGCCAGCAGTGGAGGACAGAATAATCAGCCCCAGCATTTT. This encodes CASSGGQNNQPQHF.

The chain recombines TRBV7-9 with TRBJ2-2; 9 bases line up with TRBD1. V shed 5 bases, J shed 7 bases, and the junction held 8 bases outside the gene matches. Germline V gene sequence: CDR1 SEHNR, CDR2 FQNEAQ (reference sequence). This CDR3 spans 15 amino acids. CDR3 DNA: TGTGCCAGCAGCACCGGGACAGGGAGGAGCGGGGAGCTGTTTTTT. Translating gives CASSTGTGRSGELFF.

V usage is TRBV20-1 and J usage is TRBJ2-5; D remains ambiguous. The CDR3 sequence is 11 residues long. The V gene's germline CDR1 is DFQATT and CDR2 SNEGSKA (reference sequence). The ends were cut back, 3 bases at V and 0 bases at J, with 2 bases in the middle. The CDR3 DNA is TGCAGTGCTAGTAACCAAGAGACCCAGTACTTC. Its protein product is CSASNQETQYF.

This clone is a singleton in its sample. The rearrangement joins TRBV6-1 to TRBJ2-7; maybe TRBD1 (6 bases). With 11 bases removed from V and 2 bases from J, the gap between germline ends came to 19 bases. The CDR3 loop spans 14 amino acids. Germline V lookup: CDR1 MNHNS, CDR2 SASEGT. The CDR3 sequence: CAADSGTSTYEQYF. The CDR3 bases are TGTGCCGCGGACTCCGGGACATCAACCTACGAGCAGTACTTC.

CDR3 loop: CASSERTAQNEKLFF. CDR3 in DNA: TGTGCCAGCAGTGAAAGGACAGCCCAGAATGAAAAACTGTTTTTT. The chain links TRBV6-1 to TRBJ1-4, with D tentatively TRBD1 (6 bases). The CDR3 sequence is 15 residues long. Trimming cost V 2 bases and J 5 bases, with 12 bases left between them. The germline V gene has CDR1 MNHNS and CDR2 SASEGT.

In this sample, this clone turned up once. The rearrangement links TRBV18 to TRBJ1-1; D may be TRBD1 (6 bases). The germline V gene encodes CDR1 KGHSH and CDR2 LQKENI. The germline V and J ends were trimmed by 3 bases and 0 bases, with 8 bases remaining between them. The CDR3 runs 14 residues. CDR3 sequence reads: CASSPGHMNTEAFF. The CDR3 DNA reads as TGTGCCAGCTCACCGGGACACATGAACACTGAAGCTTTCTTT.